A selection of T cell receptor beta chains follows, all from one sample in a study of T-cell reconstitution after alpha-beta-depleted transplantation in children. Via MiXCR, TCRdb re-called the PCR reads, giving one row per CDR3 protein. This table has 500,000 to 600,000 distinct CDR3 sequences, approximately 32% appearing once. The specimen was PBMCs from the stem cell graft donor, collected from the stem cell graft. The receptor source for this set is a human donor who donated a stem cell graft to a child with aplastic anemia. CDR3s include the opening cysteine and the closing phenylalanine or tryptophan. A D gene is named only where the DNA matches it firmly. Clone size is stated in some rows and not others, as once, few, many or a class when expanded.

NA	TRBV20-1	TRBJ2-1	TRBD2	TGCAGTGCTCCATGGGCGGGAGGAATCAGGGACAATGAGCAGTTCTTC	CSAPWAGGIRDNEQFF
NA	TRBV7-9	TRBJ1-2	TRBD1	TGTGCCAGCAGCTCCTCTGCCGTGGGGGACAGGGCTGATGGCTACACCTTC	CASSSSAVGDRADGYTF
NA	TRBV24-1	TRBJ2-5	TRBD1	TGTGCCACCAGTGTTACAGGGGGAGAGACCCAGTACTTC	CATSVTGGETQYF
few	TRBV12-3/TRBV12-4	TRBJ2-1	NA	TGTGCCAGCAGTTTGGGGAGGCGGAACAATGAGCAGTTCTTC	CASSLGRRNNEQFF
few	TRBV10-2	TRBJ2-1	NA	TGCGCCAGCATGAAGGATGGCTCCTACAATGAGCAGTTCTTC	CASMKDGSYNEQFF
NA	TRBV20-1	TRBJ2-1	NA	TGCAGTGCTAGAGATATTGCGGAGACCTCCTACAATGAGCAGTTCTTC	CSARDIAETSYNEQFF
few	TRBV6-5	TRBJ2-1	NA	TGTGCCAGCAGTTACCGACAGGAGCAGTTCTTC	CASSYRQEQFF
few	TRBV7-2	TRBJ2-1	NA	TGTGCCAGCAGCTTAGTGGGCGGCACGTCCTACAATGAGCAGTTCTTC	CASSLVGGTSYNEQFF
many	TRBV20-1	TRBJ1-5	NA	TGCAGTGCTAGAGCGTGGGGGGGAGACGGCAATCAGCCCCAGCATTTT	CSARAWGGDGNQPQHF
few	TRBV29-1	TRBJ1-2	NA	TGCAGCGTCACTCGGACTTCTTATGGCTACACCTTC	CSVTRTSYGYTF
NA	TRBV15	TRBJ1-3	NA	TGTGCCACCAGCAGAGATGTAAGGGGGGCTTTCTCTGGAAACACCATATATTTT	CATSRDVRGAFSGNTIYF
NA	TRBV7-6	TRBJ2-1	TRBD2	TGTGCCAGCAGCTCGCGCTACCTAGCGGGGTCAAACAATGAGCAGTTCTTC	CASSSRYLAGSNNEQFF
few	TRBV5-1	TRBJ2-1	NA	TGCGCCAGCAGCTTGGAGGTGACTCCTGCCTACAATGAGCAGTTCTTC	CASSLEVTPAYNEQFF
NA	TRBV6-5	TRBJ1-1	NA	TGTGCCAGCAGTTACAGCGTTAACATGAACACTGAAGCTTTCTTT	CASSYSVNMNTEAFF
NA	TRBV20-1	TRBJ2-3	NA	TGCAGTGCTAGTTCGTACACGATCCGGGGGAGCACAGATACGCAGTATTTT	CSASSYTIRGSTDTQYF
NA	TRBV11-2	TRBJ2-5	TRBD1	TGTGCCAGCAGCTCGTACAGGGGCCACCAAGAGACCCAGTACTTC	CASSSYRGHQETQYF
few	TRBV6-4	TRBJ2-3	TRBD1	TGTGCCAGCAGTCCCGGGACAGGGGCAGATACGCAGTATTTT	CASSPGTGADTQYF
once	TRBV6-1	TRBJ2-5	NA	TGTGCCAGCAGTCAGCCAACCTTGGAGACCCAGTACTTC	CASSQPTLETQYF
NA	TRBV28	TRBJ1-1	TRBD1	TGTGCCAGCAGTCGAATGGGACAGGGGGCTCTGAACACTGAAGCTTTCTTT	CASSRMGQGALNTEAFF
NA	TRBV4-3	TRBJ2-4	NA	TGCGCCAGCAGCCAAGATCCTTTCGAAGCGACCAAAAACATTCAGTACTTC	CASSQDPFEATKNIQYF
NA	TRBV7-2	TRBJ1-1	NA	TGTGCCAGCAGCTTAGGGCAGACCAAGAACACTGAAGCTTTCTTT	CASSLGQTKNTEAFF
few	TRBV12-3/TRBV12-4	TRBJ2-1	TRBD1	TGTGCCAGCAGTGACCGGGACAGGGGGAACAATGAGCAGTTCTTC	CASSDRDRGNNEQFF
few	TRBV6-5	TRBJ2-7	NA	TGTGCCAGCAGTTACTCGGAGGACAGCCCGTCCTACGAGCAGTACTTC	CASSYSEDSPSYEQYF
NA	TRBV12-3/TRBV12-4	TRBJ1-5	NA	TGTGCCAGCAGCCCGCTCAGGGCCCCAAGGCAGCCCCAGCATTTT	CASSPLRAPRQPQHF
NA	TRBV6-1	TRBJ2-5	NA	TGTGCCAGCAGTGTGCCGGCTCAAGAGACCCAGTACTTC	CASSVPAQETQYF
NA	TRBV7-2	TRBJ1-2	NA	TGTGCCAGCAGCTGGCGGGGCGGGGGGCGCCACTATGGCTACACCTTC	CASSWRGGGRHYGYTF
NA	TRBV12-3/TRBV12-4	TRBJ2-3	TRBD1	TGTGCCAGCAGTGTCAAACAGGGGCAGGGAGATACGCAGTATTTT	CASSVKQGQGDTQYF
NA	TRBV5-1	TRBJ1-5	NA	TGCGCCAGCAGCTTGGGGGCAGGGGATAGTCATCAGCCCCAGCATTTT	CASSLGAGDSHQPQHF
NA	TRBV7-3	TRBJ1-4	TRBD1	TGTGCCAGCAGCCCGACAGGGGCTTCTGAAAAACTGTTTTTT	CASSPTGASEKLFF
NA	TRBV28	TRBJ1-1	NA	TGTGCCAGCAGGTTTTTAACCTCAGGGCGCCACACTGAAGCTTTCTTT	CASRFLTSGRHTEAFF
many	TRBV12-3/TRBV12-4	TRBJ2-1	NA	TGTGCCAGCAGGGTCGACAGCTCCTACAATGAGCAGTTCTTC	CASRVDSSYNEQFF
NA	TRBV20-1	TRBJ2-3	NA	TGCAGTGCTAGAAGGATTTCGCGAGCGGTCCTTAGCACAGATACGCAGTATTTT	CSARRISRAVLSTDTQYF
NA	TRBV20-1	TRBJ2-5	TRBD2	TGCAGTGCTAGAGATATGGCGGGAGCAGGCGAGACCCAGTACTTC	CSARDMAGAGETQYF
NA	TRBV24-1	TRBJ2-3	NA	TGTGCCACCAGTGGCGGGATCTTTGTGGGAGATACGCAGTATTTT	CATSGGIFVGDTQYF
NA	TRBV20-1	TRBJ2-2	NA	TGCAGTGCTGGCTTTACGACCACCGGGGAGCTGTTTTTT	CSAGFTTTGELFF
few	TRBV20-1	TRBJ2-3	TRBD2	TGCAGTGCCATTAGCGGGACCCTCACAGATACGCAGTATTTT	CSAISGTLTDTQYF
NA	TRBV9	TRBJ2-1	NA	TGTGCCAGCAGCCCACGGGAGTCCTCTGGCAATGAGCAGTTCTTC	CASSPRESSGNEQFF